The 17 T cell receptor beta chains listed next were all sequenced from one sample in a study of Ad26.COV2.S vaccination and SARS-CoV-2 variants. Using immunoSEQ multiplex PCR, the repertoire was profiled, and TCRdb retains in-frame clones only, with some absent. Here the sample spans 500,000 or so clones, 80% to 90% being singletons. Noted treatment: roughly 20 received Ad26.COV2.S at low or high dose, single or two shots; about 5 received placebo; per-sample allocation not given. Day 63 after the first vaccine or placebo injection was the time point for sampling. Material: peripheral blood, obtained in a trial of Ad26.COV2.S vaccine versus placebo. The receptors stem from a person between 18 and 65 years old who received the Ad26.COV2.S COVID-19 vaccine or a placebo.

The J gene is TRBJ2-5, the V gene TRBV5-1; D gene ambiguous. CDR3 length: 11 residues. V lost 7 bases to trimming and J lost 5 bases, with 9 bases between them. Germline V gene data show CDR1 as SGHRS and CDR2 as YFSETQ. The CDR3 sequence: CASRTAETQYF. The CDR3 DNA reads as TGCGCCAGCCGAACCGCCGAGACCCAGTACTTC.

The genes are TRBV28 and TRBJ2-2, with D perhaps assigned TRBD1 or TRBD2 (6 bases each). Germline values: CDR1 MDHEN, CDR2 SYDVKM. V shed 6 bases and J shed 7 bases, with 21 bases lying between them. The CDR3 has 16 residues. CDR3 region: CASSLGPRGRSGELFF. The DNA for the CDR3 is TGTGCCAGCAGCCTCGGGCCCCGGGGGCGCAGCGGGGAGCTGTTTTTT. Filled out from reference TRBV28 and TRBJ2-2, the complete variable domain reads DVKVTQSSRYLVKRTGEKVFLECVQDMDHENMFWYRQDPGLGLRLIYFSYDVKMKEKGDIPEGYSVSREKKERFSLILESASTNQTSMYLCASSLGPRGRSGELFFGEGSRLTVL.

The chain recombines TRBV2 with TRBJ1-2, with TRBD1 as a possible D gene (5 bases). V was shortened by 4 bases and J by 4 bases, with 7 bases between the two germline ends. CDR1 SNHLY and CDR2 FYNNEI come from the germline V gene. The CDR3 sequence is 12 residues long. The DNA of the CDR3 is TGTGCCAGCAGTGGGGGGACCTATGGCTACACCTTC. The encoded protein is CASSGGTYGYTF.

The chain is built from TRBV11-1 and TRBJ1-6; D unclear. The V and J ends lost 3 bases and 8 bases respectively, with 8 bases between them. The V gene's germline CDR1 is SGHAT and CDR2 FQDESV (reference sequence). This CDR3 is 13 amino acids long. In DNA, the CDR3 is TGTGCCAGCAGCTTCCGTCGGGATTCACCCCTCCACTTT. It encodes CASSFRRDSPLHF.

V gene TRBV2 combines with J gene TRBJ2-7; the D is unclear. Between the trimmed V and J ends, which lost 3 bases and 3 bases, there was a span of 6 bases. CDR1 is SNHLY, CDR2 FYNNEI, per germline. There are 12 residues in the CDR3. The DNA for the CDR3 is TGTGCCAGCAGTGAGTTATTCTACGAGCAGTACTTC. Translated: CASSELFYEQYF.

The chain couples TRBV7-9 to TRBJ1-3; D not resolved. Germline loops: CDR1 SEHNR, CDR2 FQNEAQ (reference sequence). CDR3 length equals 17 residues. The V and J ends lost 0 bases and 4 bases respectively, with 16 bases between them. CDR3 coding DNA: TGTGCCAGCAGCTTAGCCCCGGGGTCCACACGGGGAAACACCATATATTTT. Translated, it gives CASSLAPGSTRGNTIYF.

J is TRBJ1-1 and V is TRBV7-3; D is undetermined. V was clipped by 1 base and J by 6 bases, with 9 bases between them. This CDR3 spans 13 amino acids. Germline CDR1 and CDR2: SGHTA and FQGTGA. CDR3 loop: CASSLMGRSEAFF. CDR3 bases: TGTGCCAGCAGCTTAATGGGGAGGTCTGAAGCTTTCTTT.

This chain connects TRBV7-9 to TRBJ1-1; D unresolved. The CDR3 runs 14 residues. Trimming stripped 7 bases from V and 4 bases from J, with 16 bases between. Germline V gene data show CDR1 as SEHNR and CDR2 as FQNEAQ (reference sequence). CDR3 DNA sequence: TGTGCCAGCACCGAACTGGGCACAGTCACTGAAGCTTTCTTT. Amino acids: CASTELGTVTEAFF.

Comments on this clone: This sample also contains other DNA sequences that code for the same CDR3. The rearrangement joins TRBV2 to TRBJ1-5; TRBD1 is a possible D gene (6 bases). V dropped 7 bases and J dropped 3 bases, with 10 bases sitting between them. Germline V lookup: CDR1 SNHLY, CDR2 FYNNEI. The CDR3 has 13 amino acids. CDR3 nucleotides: TGTGCCAGCAAAGGACAGTACAATCAGCCCCAGCATTTT. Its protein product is CASKGQYNQPQHF. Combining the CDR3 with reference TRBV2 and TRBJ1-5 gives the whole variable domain EPEVTQTPSHQVTQMGQEVILRCVPISNHLYFYWYRQILGQKVEFLVSFYNNEISEKSEIFDDQFSVERPDGSNFTLKIRSTKLEDSAMYFCASKGQYNQPQHFGDGTRLSIL.

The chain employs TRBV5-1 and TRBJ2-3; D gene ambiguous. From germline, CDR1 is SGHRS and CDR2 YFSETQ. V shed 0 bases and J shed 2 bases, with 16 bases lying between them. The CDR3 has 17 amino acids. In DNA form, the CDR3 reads TGCGCCAGCAGCTTGGGGTATAGGACGGCCTTCACAGATACGCAGTATTTT. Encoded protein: CASSLGYRTAFTDTQYF.

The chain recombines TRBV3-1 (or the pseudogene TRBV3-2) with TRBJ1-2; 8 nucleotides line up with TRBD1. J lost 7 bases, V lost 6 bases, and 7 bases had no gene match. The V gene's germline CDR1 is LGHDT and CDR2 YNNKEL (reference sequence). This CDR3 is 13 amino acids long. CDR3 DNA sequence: TGTGCCAGCAGTGACAGGGGCATGGCTGGCTACACCTTC. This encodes CASSDRGMAGYTF.

DNA of the CDR3: TGTGCCAGTAGGGTCCCGGGACAGGGACGGATTGAAGCTTTCTTT. Its translation is CASRVPGQGRIEAFF. The rearrangement uses TRBV19 and TRBJ1-1, with 9 positions matching TRBD1. The CDR3 runs 15 residues. Germline V gives CDR1 LNHDA, CDR2 SQIVND (reference sequence). Trimming removed 6 bases from V and 7 bases from J; junction bases left unmatched: 12.

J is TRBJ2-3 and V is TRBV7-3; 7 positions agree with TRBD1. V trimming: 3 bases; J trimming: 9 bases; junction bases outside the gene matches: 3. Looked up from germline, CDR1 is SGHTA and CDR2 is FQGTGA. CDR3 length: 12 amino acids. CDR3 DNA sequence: TGTGCCAGCAGCTTGTCACAGGGGACGCAGTATTTT. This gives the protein CASSLSQGTQYF.

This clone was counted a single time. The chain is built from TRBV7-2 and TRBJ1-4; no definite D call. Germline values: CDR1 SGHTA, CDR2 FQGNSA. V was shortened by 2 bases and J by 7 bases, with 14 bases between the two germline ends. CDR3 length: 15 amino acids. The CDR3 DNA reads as TGTGCCAGCAGCTTACGAGGGTGGGTTAGTGAAAAACTGTTTTTT. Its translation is CASSLRGWVSEKLFF.

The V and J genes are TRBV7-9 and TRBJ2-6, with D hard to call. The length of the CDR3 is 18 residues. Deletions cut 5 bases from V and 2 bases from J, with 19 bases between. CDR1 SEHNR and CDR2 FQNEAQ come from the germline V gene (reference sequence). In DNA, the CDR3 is TGTGCCAGCAGCCCCGGTCTACTCGGTCCCCCTGGGGCCAACGTCCTGACTTTC. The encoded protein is CASSPGLLGPPGANVLTF.

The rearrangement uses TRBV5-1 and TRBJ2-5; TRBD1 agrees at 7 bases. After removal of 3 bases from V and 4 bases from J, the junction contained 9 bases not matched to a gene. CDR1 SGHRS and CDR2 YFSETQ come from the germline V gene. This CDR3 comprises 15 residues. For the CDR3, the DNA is TGCGCCAGCAGCTGGGGGACACAGGGGACAGAGACCCAGTACTTC. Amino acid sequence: CASSWGTQGTETQYF.

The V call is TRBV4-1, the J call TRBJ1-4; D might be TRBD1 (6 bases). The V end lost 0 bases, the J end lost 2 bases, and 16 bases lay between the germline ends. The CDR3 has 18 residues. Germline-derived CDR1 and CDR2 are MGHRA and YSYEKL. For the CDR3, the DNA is TGCGCCAGCAGCCAAGAGGGCCAGGGGTGGTCCACTAATGAAAAACTGTTTTTT. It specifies CASSQEGQGWSTNEKLFF.